This TCR beta chain is from a study of T-cell reconstitution after alpha-beta-depleted transplantation in children. Preparation of the TCRbeta library used unique molecular identifiers. Via MiXCR, TCRdb re-called the PCR reads, giving one row per CDR3 protein. In the table there are approximately 250,000 distinct CDR3 sequences, roughly 23% of which are singletons. Whole-study findings and limits: Once a year had passed after transplant, T-cell counts and diversity came mostly from newly produced T cells.

This CDR3 comprises 16 residues. V lost 0 bases, J lost 4 bases, and 14 bases lay in between. Per germline, CDR1 SGDLS and CDR2 YYNGEE. This clonotype occurred a few times. Its antigen remains unknown. The chain joins TRBV9 to TRBJ2-1; D is uncertain. This material consisted of PBMCs, taken before TCRalphabeta/CD19-depleted stem cell transplant. The source is a girl aged 2 to 9 with Fanconi anemia, due to receive a stem cell transplant. CDR3 loop: CASSVDPRPVYNEQFF. The DNA of the CDR3 is TGTGCCAGCAGCGTAGACCCTAGACCAGTGTACAATGAGCAGTTCTTC.